This entry lists 30 T cell receptor beta chains sequenced from one sample in a study of graft-versus-host responses after intestinal transplantation. No antigen has been identified for these receptors. The protocol was immunoSEQ multiplex PCR, while the TCRdb copy is restricted to in-frame clones and leaves out a portion. The table records roughly 93,000 clones, about 93% of them present only once. The sequences come from unstimulated CD8+ T cells sorted from spleen or lymph node cells, collected before intestinal transplant. These receptors came from a human donor who received an intestinal transplant.

As to this clone: Other DNA variants within this sample encode the same CDR3. The chain couples TRBV27 to TRBJ2-7; TRBD2 is a possible D gene (5 bases). Germline V gene data show CDR1 as MNHEY and CDR2 as SMNVEV (reference sequence). The V end lost 0 bases, the J end lost 4 bases, and 10 bases lay between the germline ends. The CDR3 runs 14 residues. This chain's CDR3 is CASSLSGSGYEQYF. The CDR3 nucleotides are TGTGCCAGCAGTTTATCAGGGAGTGGGTACGAGCAGTACTTC.

This chain connects TRBV2 to TRBJ1-4; D possibly corresponds to TRBD1 (5 bases). V was trimmed by 1 base and J by 7 bases, leaving 16 bases between them. Germline V gene lookup returns CDR1 SNHLY and CDR2 FYNNEI. The length of the CDR3 is 16 residues. Written as DNA, the CDR3 is TGTGCCAGCAGTGAAGAAAGTCGGGGGGATTCTGAAAAACTGTTTTTT. This translates into CASSEESRGDSEKLFF.

The chain links TRBV7-9 to TRBJ2-5; maybe TRBD1 (6 bases). The CDR3 has 14 amino acids. Germline V gives CDR1 SEHNR, CDR2 FQNEAQ (reference sequence). The germline V and J ends were trimmed by 4 bases and 11 bases, with 20 bases remaining between them. In nucleotides, the CDR3 is TGTGCCAGCAGCTCAGGACAGACCTACGATTGGCAGTACTTC. Translated: CASSSGQTYDWQYF. Using reference TRBV7-9 and TRBJ2-5 for the parts outside the CDR3, the full variable domain is DTGVSQNPRHKITKRGQNVTFRCDPISEHNRLYWYRQTLGQGPEFLTYFQNEAQLEKSRLLSDRFSAERPKGSFSTLEIQRTEQGDSAMYLCASSSGQTYDWQYFGPGTRLLVL.

The J gene is TRBJ1-3, the V gene TRBV9; 7 bases match TRBD1. Germline CDR1 and CDR2: SGDLS and YYNGEE. The CDR3 has 15 amino acids. V was pared by 2 bases and J by 2 bases, with 4 bases of the junction left unmatched. The CDR3 bases are TGTGCCAGCAGCGTGGACAGGACTACTGGAAACACCATATATTTT. The encoded protein is CASSVDRTTGNTIYF.

The V and J genes are TRBV25-1 and TRBJ2-7; D perhaps matches TRBD1 (5 bases). The CDR3 is made up of 17 amino acids. Trimming removed 3 bases from V and 2 bases from J, with 20 bases in between. The germline V gene has CDR1 MGHDK and CDR2 SYGVNS. CDR3 in amino acids: CASSEGQSKAYPYEQYF. The DNA of the CDR3 is TGTGCCAGCAGTGAGGGGCAGAGCAAGGCGTATCCCTACGAGCAGTACTTC.

The chain recombines TRBV29-1 with TRBJ2-1; 10 bases are shared with TRBD1. The germline CDR1 and CDR2 sequences are SQVTM and ANQGSEA. The CDR3 totals 13 residues. In DNA, the CDR3 is TGCAGTGACCGGGACAGGGGCTACAATGAGCAGTTCTTC. It translates to CSDRDRGYNEQFF.

J is TRBJ2-7 and V is TRBV21-1; the D call of TRBD1 is as the table states it, not checked on the DNA. TRBV21-1 is a listed pseudogene. This CDR3 is 14 amino acids long. CDR3 sequence: CASSNTHRNYEQYF. In DNA form, the CDR3 reads TGTGCCAGCAGCAATACTCACAGAAACTACGAGCAGTACTTC.

The rearrangement uses TRBV5-4 and TRBJ1-2; a possible D gene is TRBD1 (5 bases). The CDR3 has 14 residues. Deletions cut 1 base from V and 4 bases from J, with 11 bases between. From germline, CDR1 is SGHNT and CDR2 YYREEE (reference sequence). The CDR3 bases are TGTGCCAGCAGCTTGCGGGGGTCTAGCTATGGCTACACCTTC. It yields the protein CASSLRGSSYGYTF.

This chain joins TRBV9 and TRBJ2-7; 7 nucleotides agree with TRBD1. Germline V gene data show CDR1 as SGDLS and CDR2 as YYNGEE. The CDR3 loop spans 14 amino acids. Trimming took 0 bases from V and 1 from J; bases not matched to a gene: 1. Written as DNA, the CDR3 is TGTGCCAGCAGCGTAGCGACAGGGTCCTACGAGCAGTACTTC. Translated, it gives CASSVATGSYEQYF.

The chain uses TRBV12-5 and TRBJ2-5, with 10 positions matching TRBD2. CDR1 and CDR2 (germline): LGHNT, FRNRAP. The CDR3 extends over 15 amino acids. The ends lost 2 bases at V and 3 bases at J; junction bases unmatched: 3. CDR3 DNA: TGTGCTAGTGGTTTGTGGCTAGCGGGAGAAGAGACCCAGTACTTC. As protein: CASGLWLAGEETQYF.

The rearrangement links TRBV28 to TRBJ2-1; the match to TRBD2 covers 11 bases. The V gene end was trimmed by 2 bases and the J gene end by 4 bases; junction bases not matched to a gene: 4. The CDR3 totals 16 residues. From germline, CDR1 is MDHEN and CDR2 SYDVKM. This CDR3 is CASSLVGLAAYNEQFF. The CDR3 coding sequence is TGTGCCAGCAGTTTAGTGGGACTAGCGGCTTACAATGAGCAGTTCTTC.

This chain links TRBV7-9 with TRBJ1-2; D uncertain. This CDR3 has 15 amino acids. Trimming cost V 5 bases and J 6 bases, with 19 bases left between them. Per germline, CDR1 SEHNR and CDR2 FQNEAQ (reference sequence). Written as DNA, the CDR3 is TGTGCCAGCAGCCCTCCTTTAGAGGGAGTCAATGGCTACACCTTC. Its protein product is CASSPPLEGVNGYTF.

The V and J genes are TRBV6-6 and TRBJ1-5; 7 positions match TRBD1. Germline assignment: CDR1 MNHNY and CDR2 SVGAGI (reference sequence). V was clipped by 0 bases and J by 4 bases; unmatched bases: 6. The CDR3 runs 16 residues. The CDR3 here is CASSYSPDRENQPQHF. The CDR3 nucleotides are TGTGCCAGCAGTTACTCCCCTGACAGGGAAAATCAGCCCCAGCATTTT.

The rearrangement joins TRBV9 to TRBJ2-1; 7 positions match TRBD2. Germline trimming cut 0 bases from V and 0 bases from J; bases unmatched to any gene: 18. Looked up from germline, CDR1 is SGDLS and CDR2 is YYNGEE. This CDR3 spans 21 amino acids. In DNA form, the CDR3 reads TGTGCCAGCAGCGTAGCTATTGCGCGGGAGCTATCAAAAAGCTCCTACAATGAGCAGTTCTTC. This codes for CASSVAIARELSKSSYNEQFF. Looking up the rest from reference TRBV9 and TRBJ2-1 gives the full variable domain: DSGVTQTPKHLITATGQRVTLRCSPRSGDLSVYWYQQSLDQGLQFLIQYYNGEERAKGNILERFSAQQFPDLHSELNLSSLELGDSALYFCASSVAIARELSKSSYNEQFFGPGTRLTVL.

The chain is built from TRBV27 and TRBJ2-1; 10 bases line up with TRBD2. V gave up 3 bases and J gave up 8 bases; unmatched junction bases: 13. CDR3 size: 17 residues. Germline CDR1 and CDR2: MNHEY and SMNVEV (reference sequence). CDR3: CASSLLAGGGLWDEQFF. CDR3 sequence (DNA): TGTGCCAGCAGTTTGTTAGCGGGGGGCGGGCTTTGGGATGAGCAGTTCTTC.

This clone was observed a handful of times. The chain carries TRBV7-9 and TRBJ1-1; unclear D gene. CDR1 and CDR2 from the germline V gene are SEHNR and FQNEAQ (reference sequence). The V gene lost 5 bases and the J gene lost 6 bases, with 13 bases spanning the gap. The CDR3 loop spans 13 amino acids. This CDR3 is CASSPGGGAEAFF. In DNA form, the CDR3 reads TGTGCCAGCAGCCCGGGAGGTGGCGCTGAAGCTTTCTTT.

This clone occurred once. The rearrangement links TRBV13 to TRBJ2-1; TRBD2 agrees at 7 bases. Per germline, CDR1 PRHDT and CDR2 FYEKMQ (reference sequence). The CDR3 covers 13 residues. The V segment lost 4 bases and the J segment 9 bases; nucleotides outside the gene matches: 6. The CDR3, as DNA: TGTGCCAGCAGCTCGGGGGGATTGGGTGAGCAGTTCTTC. It codes for CASSSGGLGEQFF.

This clone was detected only once. This CDR3 is CASSGQGATNYGYTF. For the CDR3, the DNA is TGTGCCAGCAGCGGCCAGGGGGCGACCAACTATGGCTACACCTTC. This chain uses TRBV13 with TRBJ1-2; 8 bases agree with TRBD1. The germline V gene has CDR1 PRHDT and CDR2 FYEKMQ (reference sequence). The CDR3 is 15 residues long. V lost 5 bases, J lost 2 bases, and 7 bases stayed unmatched.

The chain uses TRBV27 and TRBJ2-2; the D gene is possibly TRBD2 (5 bases). From germline, CDR1 is MNHEY and CDR2 SMNVEV (reference sequence). The CDR3 covers 15 residues. The V end was cut by 5 bases, the J end by 5 bases, with 15 bases between. The CDR3, as DNA: TGTGCCAGCAGTCGTTTGGGAGTGCGTACCGGGGAGCTGTTTTTT. This sequence encodes CASSRLGVRTGELFF.

This sequence joins TRBV7-2 and TRBJ1-2, with D unclear. Trimming stripped 1 base from V and 0 bases from J, with 9 bases between. The germline V gene has CDR1 SGHTA and CDR2 FQGNSA. The length of the CDR3 is 15 residues. CDR3: CASSLGLGANYGYTF. In DNA, the CDR3 is TGTGCCAGCAGCTTAGGTCTGGGAGCTAACTATGGCTACACCTTC.

The V and J genes are TRBV10-3 and TRBJ2-1; 8 positions agree with TRBD1. V lost 6 bases, J lost 5 bases, and 15 bases stayed unmatched. The CDR3 spans 17 residues. Germline lookup yields CDR1 ENHRY and CDR2 SYGVKD. The CDR3 DNA sequence: TGTGCCATCAGCACTAAACCCGCAGGGGGCGAGCACAATGAGCAGTTCTTC. It specifies CAISTKPAGGEHNEQFF.

The chain combines TRBV6-1 with TRBJ1-3, with 7 positions matching TRBD1. This CDR3 region has 15 residues. V shed 5 bases, J shed 3 bases, and the junction held 7 bases outside the gene matches. Germline V gene data show CDR1 as MNHNS and CDR2 as SASEGT. The CDR3 DNA is TGTGCCAGCAGTAATCCAGGGGGAGTTGGAAACACCATATATTTT. Translating it yields CASSNPGGVGNTIYF.

The genes are TRBV11-2 and TRBJ2-1; D unclear. V shed 5 bases and J shed 1 base, with 12 bases lying between them. Germline V gene lookup returns CDR1 SGHAT and CDR2 FQNNGV. This CDR3 has 15 residues. The CDR3 DNA is TGTGCCAGCAGCCAAGGTGGCGGATCCTACAATGAGCAGTTCTTC. Its translation: CASSQGGGSYNEQFF. The full variable domain, rest sourced from reference TRBV11-2 and TRBJ2-1, is EAGVAQSPRYKIIEKRQSVAFWCNPISGHATLYWYQQILGQGPKLLIQFQNNGVVDDSQLPKDRFSAERLKGVDSTLKIQPAKLEDSAVYLCASSQGGGSYNEQFFGPGTRLTVL.

The chain uses TRBV9 and TRBJ2-1; a possible D gene is TRBD2 (5 bases). V lost 0 bases to trimming and J lost 0 bases, with 13 bases between them. The CDR3 totals 17 residues. The V gene's germline CDR1 is SGDLS and CDR2 YYNGEE. In DNA form, the CDR3 reads TGTGCCAGCAGCGTAGAATTAGGACTGAACTCCTACAATGAGCAGTTCTTC. Its translation: CASSVELGLNSYNEQFF.

The chain couples TRBV4-1 to TRBJ1-2, with D hard to call. Trimming cost V 0 bases and J 8 bases, with 10 bases left between them. CDR3 length: 13 residues. Germline V gene lookup returns CDR1 MGHRA and CDR2 YSYEKL. The CDR3, as DNA: TGCGCCAGCAGCCAAGACCCGGGTGGGGGCTACACCTTC. It encodes CASSQDPGGGYTF.

J is TRBJ2-7 and V is TRBV19, with D perhaps TRBD2 (6 bases). V lost 6 bases to trimming and J lost 4 bases, with 19 bases between them. The length of the CDR3 is 15 residues. Looked up from germline, CDR1 is LNHDA and CDR2 is SQIVND (reference sequence). CDR3 protein: CASSPRDSEIYEQYF. In nucleotides, the CDR3 is TGTGCCAGTAGCCCTCGGGACTCCGAGATTTACGAGCAGTACTTC. Supplemented by reference TRBV19 and TRBJ2-7, the full variable domain reads DGGITQSPKYLFRKEGQNVTLSCEQNLNHDAMYWYRQDPGQGLRLIYYSQIVNDFQKGDIAEGYSVSREKKESFPLTVTSAQKNPTAFYLCASSPRDSEIYEQYFGPGTRLTVT.

This clone has a single count. The chain has TRBV5-1 and TRBJ1-1; no clear D. Germline V gene lookup returns CDR1 SGHRS and CDR2 YFSETQ. The CDR3 spans 15 residues. V shed 4 bases and J shed 4 bases, with 17 bases lying between them. CDR3 protein: CASSQQAVEGTEAFF. The CDR3 DNA follows: TGCGCCAGCAGCCAACAAGCGGTGGAGGGCACTGAAGCTTTCTTT.

The chain couples TRBV5-6 to TRBJ1-1, with 10 bases that match TRBD1. The CDR3 totals 16 residues. With V trimmed by 0 bases and J by 7 bases, 9 bases remained unmatched. Germline CDR1 and CDR2: SGHDT and YYEEEE. As DNA, the CDR3 is TGTGCCAGCAGCTTGGACGGGACAGGGGAATTAGGTGAAGCTTTCTTT. This translates into CASSLDGTGELGEAFF.

This chain connects TRBV10-2 to TRBJ2-7, with D maybe TRBD1 (6 bases). The CDR3 is 14 residues long. The germline CDR1 and CDR2 sequences are WSHSY and SAAADI. V shed 7 bases and J shed 4 bases, with 17 bases lying between them. This CDR3 is CASIMGTGRYEQYF. In nucleotides, the CDR3 is TGCGCCAGCATTATGGGCACAGGGAGATACGAGCAGTACTTC.

The chain uses TRBV4-1 and TRBJ1-5, with TRBD1 matching 8 bases. The germline gives CDR1 MGHRA, CDR2 YSYEKL. There are 16 residues in the CDR3. The V and J ends lost 1 base and 0 bases, in that order; junction bases with no gene match: 2. The CDR3 sequence: CASSQVTGGSNQPQHF. DNA of the CDR3: TGCGCCAGCAGCCAAGTAACAGGGGGTAGCAATCAGCCCCAGCATTTT.